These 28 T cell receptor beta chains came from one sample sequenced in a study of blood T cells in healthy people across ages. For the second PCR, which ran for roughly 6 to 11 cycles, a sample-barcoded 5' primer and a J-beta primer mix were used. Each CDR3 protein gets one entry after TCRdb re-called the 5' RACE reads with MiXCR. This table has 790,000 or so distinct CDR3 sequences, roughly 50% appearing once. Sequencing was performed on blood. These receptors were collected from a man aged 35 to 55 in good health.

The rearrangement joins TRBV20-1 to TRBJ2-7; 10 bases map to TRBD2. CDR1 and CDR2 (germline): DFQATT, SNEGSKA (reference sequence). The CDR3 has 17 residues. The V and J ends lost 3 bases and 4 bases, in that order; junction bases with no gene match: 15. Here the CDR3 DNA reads TGCAGTGCTAGGGCTAGCGGGAGAAGTTACGGCGCTTACGAGCAGTACTTC. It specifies CSARASGRSYGAYEQYF.

CDR3 bases: TGTGCCAGCAGCCAAATACAGGGATTCGGGGAGACCCAGTACTTC. Protein product: CASSQIQGFGETQYF. The genes are TRBV4-2 and TRBJ2-5, with D possibly being TRBD1 (6 bases). Trimming removed 2 bases at V and 5 bases at J, with 15 bases between. Germline V gene sequence: CDR1 LGHNA, CDR2 YNFKEQ. CDR3 length equals 15 residues.

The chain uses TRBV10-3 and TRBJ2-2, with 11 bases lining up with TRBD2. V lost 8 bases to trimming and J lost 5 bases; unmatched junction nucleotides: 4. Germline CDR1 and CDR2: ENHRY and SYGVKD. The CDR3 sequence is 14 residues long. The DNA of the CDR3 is TGTGCCATCGGAGGACTAGCGGGTACCGGGGAGCTGTTTTTT. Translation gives CAIGGLAGTGELFF.

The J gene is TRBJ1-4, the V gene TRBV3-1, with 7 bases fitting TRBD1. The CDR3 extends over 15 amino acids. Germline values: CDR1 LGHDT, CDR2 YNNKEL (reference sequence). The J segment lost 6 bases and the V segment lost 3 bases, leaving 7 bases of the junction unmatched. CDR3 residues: CASSHPTGMDEKLFF. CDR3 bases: TGTGCCAGCAGCCATCCGACAGGGATGGATGAAAAACTGTTTTTT.

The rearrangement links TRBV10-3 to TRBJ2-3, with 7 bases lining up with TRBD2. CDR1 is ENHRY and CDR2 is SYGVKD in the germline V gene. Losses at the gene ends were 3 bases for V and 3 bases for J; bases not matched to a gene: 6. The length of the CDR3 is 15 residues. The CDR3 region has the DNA TGTGCCATCAGTGACGGGGCGGGAGCTACAGATACGCAGTATTTT. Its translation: CAISDGAGATDTQYF.

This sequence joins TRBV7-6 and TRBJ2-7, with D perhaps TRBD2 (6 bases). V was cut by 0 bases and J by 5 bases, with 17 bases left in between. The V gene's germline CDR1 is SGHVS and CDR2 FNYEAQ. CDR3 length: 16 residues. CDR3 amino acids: CASSLAAGQGVHEQYF. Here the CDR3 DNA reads TGTGCCAGCAGCTTAGCTGCGGGGCAGGGTGTGCACGAGCAGTACTTC.

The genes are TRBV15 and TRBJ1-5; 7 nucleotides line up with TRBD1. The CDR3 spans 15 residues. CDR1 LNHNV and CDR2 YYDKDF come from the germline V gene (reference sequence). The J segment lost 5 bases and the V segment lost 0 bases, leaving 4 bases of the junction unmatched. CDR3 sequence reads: CATSRDLRGHQPQHF. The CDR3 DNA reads TGTGCCACCAGCAGAGATCTGAGGGGGCATCAGCCCCAGCATTTT.

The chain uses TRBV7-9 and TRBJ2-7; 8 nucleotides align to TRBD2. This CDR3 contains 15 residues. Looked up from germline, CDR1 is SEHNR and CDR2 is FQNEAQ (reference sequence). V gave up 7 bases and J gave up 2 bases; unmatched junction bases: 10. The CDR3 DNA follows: TGTGCCAGCATCGATGAGCGGGGGACGACCTACGAGCAGTACTTC. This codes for CASIDERGTTYEQYF.

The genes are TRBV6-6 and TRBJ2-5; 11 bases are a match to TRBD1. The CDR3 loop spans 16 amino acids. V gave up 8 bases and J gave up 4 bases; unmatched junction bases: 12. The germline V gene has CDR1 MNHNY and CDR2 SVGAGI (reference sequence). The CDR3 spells CASAKPRGQGGETQYF. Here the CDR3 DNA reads TGTGCCAGCGCAAAACCTAGGGGACAGGGGGGAGAGACCCAGTACTTC.

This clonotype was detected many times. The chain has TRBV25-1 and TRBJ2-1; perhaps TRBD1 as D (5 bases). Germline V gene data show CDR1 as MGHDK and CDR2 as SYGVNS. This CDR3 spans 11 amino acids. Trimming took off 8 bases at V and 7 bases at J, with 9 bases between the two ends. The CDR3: CASLGVNEQFF. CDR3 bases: TGTGCCAGCTTAGGGGTTAATGAGCAGTTCTTC. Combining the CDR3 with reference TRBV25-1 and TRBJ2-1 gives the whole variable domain EADIYQTPRYLVIGTGKKITLECSQTMGHDKMYWYQQDPGMELHLIHYSYGVNSTEKGDLSSESTVSRIRTEHFPLTLESARPSHTSQYLCASLGVNEQFFGPGTRLTVL.

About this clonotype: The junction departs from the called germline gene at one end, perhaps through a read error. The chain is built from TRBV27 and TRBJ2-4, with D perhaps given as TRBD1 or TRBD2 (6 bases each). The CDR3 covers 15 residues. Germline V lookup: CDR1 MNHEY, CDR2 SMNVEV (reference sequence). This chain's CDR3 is CAGSLRARGGGIQYF. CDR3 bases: TGTGCCGGCAGTTTAAGGGCCAGGGGAGGAGGCATTCAGTACTTC.

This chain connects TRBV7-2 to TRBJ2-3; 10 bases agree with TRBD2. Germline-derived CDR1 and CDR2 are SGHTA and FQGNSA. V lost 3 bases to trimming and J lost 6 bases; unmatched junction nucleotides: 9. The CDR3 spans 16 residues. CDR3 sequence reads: CASSFGSGRATDTQYF. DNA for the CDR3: TGTGCCAGCAGCTTTGGCAGCGGGAGGGCAACGGATACGCAGTATTTT.

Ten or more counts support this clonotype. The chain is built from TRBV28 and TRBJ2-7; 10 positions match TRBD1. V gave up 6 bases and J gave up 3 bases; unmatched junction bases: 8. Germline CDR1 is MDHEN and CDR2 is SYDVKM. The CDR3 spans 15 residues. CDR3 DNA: TGTGCCAGCAGCCCTTGGACAGGGGGTGACTACGAGCAGTACTTC. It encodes CASSPWTGGDYEQYF.

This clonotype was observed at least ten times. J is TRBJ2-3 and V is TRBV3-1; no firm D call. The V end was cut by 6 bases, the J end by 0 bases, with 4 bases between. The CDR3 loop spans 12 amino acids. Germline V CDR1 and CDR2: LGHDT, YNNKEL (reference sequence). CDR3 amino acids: CASRDSTDTQYF. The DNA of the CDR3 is TGTGCCAGCAGGGACAGCACAGATACGCAGTATTTT.

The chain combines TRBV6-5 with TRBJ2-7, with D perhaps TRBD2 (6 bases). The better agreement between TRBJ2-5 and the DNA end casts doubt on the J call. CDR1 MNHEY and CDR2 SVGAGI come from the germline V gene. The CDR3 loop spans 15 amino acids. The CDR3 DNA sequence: TGTGCCAGCAGTTACTCCCGGCTCGGGGGAGAGACCCAGTACTTC. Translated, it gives CASSYSRLGGETQYF.

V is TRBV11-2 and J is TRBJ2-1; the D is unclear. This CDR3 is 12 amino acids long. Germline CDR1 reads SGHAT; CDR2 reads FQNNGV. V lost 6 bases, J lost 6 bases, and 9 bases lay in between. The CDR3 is CASRPLGNEQFF. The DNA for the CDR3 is TGTGCCAGCAGACCCCTAGGCAATGAGCAGTTCTTC.

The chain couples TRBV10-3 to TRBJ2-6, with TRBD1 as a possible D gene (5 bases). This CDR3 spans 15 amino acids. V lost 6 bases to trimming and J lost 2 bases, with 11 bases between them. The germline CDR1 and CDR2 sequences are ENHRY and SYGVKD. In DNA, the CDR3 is TGTGCCATCAGCGACAGTCTCACTGGGGCCAACGTCCTGACTTTC. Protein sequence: CAISDSLTGANVLTF.

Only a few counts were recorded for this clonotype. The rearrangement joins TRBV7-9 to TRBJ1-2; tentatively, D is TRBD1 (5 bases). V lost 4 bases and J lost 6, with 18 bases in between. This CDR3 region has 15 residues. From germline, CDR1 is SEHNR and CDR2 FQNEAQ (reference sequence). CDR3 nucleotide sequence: TGTGCCAGCAGCTCCCGGGACCTCCTTCGCCATGGCTACACCTTC. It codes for CASSSRDLLRHGYTF.

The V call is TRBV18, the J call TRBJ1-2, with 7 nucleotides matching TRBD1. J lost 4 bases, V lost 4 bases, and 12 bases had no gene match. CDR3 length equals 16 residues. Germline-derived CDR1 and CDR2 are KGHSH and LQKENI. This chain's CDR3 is CASSRGGTEPSYGYTF. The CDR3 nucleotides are TGTGCCAGCTCACGGGGCGGGACAGAGCCTAGCTATGGCTACACCTTC.

This CDR3 reads CASSLVGGGRNQPQHF. The CDR3 DNA reads as TGTGCCAGCAGCTTAGTCGGGGGAGGGCGCAATCAGCCCCAGCATTTT. The chain recombines TRBV7-9 with TRBJ1-5, with TRBD1 as a possible D gene (5 bases). This CDR3 is built from 16 residues. Trimming pared 1 base from V and 2 bases from J, leaving 12 bases between. Germline V CDR1 and CDR2: SEHNR, FQNEAQ (reference sequence). The full variable domain, its missing parts supplied by reference TRBV7-9 and TRBJ1-5, is DTGVSQNPRHKITKRGQNVTFRCDPISEHNRLYWYRQTLGQGPEFLTYFQNEAQLEKSRLLSDRFSAERPKGSFSTLEIQRTEQGDSAMYLCASSLVGGGRNQPQHFGDGTRLSIL.

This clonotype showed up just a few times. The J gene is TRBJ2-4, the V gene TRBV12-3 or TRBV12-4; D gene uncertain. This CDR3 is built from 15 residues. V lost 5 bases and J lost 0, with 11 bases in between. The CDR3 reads CASSAYRGAKNIQYF. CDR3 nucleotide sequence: TGTGCCAGCAGTGCCTATCGAGGAGCCAAAAACATTCAGTACTTC.

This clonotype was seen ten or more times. CDR3 loop: CASSLGTGFGNSPLHF. In DNA form, the CDR3 reads TGTGCCAGCAGTTTAGGGACAGGGTTTGGTAATTCACCCCTCCACTTT. The chain has TRBV28 and TRBJ1-6, with 9 bases identical to TRBD1. In germline, CDR1 is MDHEN, CDR2 SYDVKM. Trimming cost V 2 bases and J 6 bases; bases outside gene matches: 5. This CDR3 contains 16 residues.

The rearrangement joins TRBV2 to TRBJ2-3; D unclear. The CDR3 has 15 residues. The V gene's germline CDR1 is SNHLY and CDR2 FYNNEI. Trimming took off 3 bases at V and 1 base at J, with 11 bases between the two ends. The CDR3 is CASSDRLLRTDTQYF. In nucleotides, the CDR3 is TGTGCCAGCAGTGATAGGCTACTTCGCACAGATACGCAGTATTTT.

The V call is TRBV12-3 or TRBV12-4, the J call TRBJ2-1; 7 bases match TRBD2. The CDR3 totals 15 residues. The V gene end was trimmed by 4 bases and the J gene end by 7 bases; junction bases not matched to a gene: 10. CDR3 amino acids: CASSSKAGAPNEQFF. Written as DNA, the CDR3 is TGTGCCAGCAGTTCTAAGGCGGGAGCCCCAAATGAGCAGTTCTTC.

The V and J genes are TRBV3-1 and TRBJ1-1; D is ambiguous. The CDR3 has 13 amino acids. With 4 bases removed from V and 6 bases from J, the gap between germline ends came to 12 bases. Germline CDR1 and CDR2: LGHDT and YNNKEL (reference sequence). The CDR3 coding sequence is TGTGCCAGCAGCCTCTCGTCGCCCCCTGAAGCTTTCTTT. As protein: CASSLSSPPEAFF.

This CDR3 is CASSLITSGILGETQYF. In nucleotides, the CDR3 is TGTGCCAGCAGCTTAATCACTAGCGGGATCCTTGGGGAGACCCAGTACTTC. This chain uses TRBV7-9 with TRBJ2-5, with 10 bases lining up with TRBD2. Germline CDR1 and CDR2: SEHNR and FQNEAQ (reference sequence). This CDR3 contains 17 residues. The V and J ends lost 2 bases and 5 bases, in that order; junction bases with no gene match: 11.

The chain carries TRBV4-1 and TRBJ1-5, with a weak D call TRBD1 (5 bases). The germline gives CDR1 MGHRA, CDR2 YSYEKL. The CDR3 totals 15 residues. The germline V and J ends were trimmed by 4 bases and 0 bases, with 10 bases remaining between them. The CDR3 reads CASSPREYSNQPQHF. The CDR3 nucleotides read TGCGCCAGCAGCCCCAGGGAGTATAGCAATCAGCCCCAGCATTTT.

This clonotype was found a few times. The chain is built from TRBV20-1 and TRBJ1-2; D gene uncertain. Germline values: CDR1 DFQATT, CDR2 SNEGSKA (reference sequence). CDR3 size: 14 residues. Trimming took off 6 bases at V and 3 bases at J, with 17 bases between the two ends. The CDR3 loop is CSAIPLGIDYGYTF. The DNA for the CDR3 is TGCAGTGCCATCCCGCTAGGGATAGACTATGGCTACACCTTC.